The 27 T cell receptor beta chains below all came from one sample that was sequenced in a study of T cell responses to AZD1222 COVID-19 vaccine. Profiled with immunoSEQ multiplex PCR; TCRdb holds only in-frame clones, not every one. Seen here are roughly 170,000 clones, approximately 94% observed once, and the top ten hold about 1.5%. The specimen comprised peripheral blood, sampled 28 days after the second AZD1222 dose. The receptors shown here come from an adult who received the AZD1222 COVID-19 vaccine.

A remark on this clone: Other nucleotide sequences from this sample produce the same CDR3. The J gene is TRBJ2-1, the V gene TRBV5-1, with D unresolved. This CDR3 comprises 14 residues. Germline V gives CDR1 SGHRS, CDR2 YFSETQ. V gave up 1 base and J gave up 1 base, with 6 bases separating them. In nucleotides, the CDR3 is TGCGCCAGCAGCTTGTGGAGTTCCTACAATGAGCAGTTCTTC. Its translation is CASSLWSSYNEQFF.

This clone appeared a single time. The chain joins TRBV10-2 to TRBJ1-1; unclear D gene. The V and J ends lost 5 bases and 3 bases respectively, with 10 bases between them. The CDR3 has 13 residues. Germline V gene lookup returns CDR1 WSHSY and CDR2 SAAADI. The CDR3 nucleotides read TGCGCCAGCAGTAGCCTTCGGCACACTGAAGCTTTCTTT. Protein sequence: CASSSLRHTEAFF.

The chain uses TRBV19 and TRBJ1-1; 7 positions agree with TRBD1. Germline V lookup: CDR1 LNHDA, CDR2 SQIVND (reference sequence). The length of the CDR3 is 13 residues. V shed 8 bases, J shed 1 base, and the junction held 4 bases outside the gene matches. In DNA, the CDR3 is TGTGCCAGTCACAGGGGTGGGAACACTGAAGCTTTCTTT. It specifies CASHRGGNTEAFF. The variable domain in full, with the rest retrieved from reference TRBV19 and TRBJ1-1, is DGGITQSPKYLFRKEGQNVTLSCEQNLNHDAMYWYRQDPGQGLRLIYYSQIVNDFQKGDIAEGYSVSREKKESFPLTVTSAQKNPTAFYLCASHRGGNTEAFFGQGTRLTVV.

The V call is TRBV5-1, the J call TRBJ2-6; perhaps TRBD2 as D (5 bases). V shed 3 bases and J shed 0 bases, with 10 bases lying between them. This CDR3 spans 16 amino acids. From germline, CDR1 is SGHRS and CDR2 YFSETQ. CDR3 amino acids: CASSWTSGSGANVLTF. For the CDR3, the DNA is TGCGCCAGCAGCTGGACTTCGGGCTCTGGGGCCAACGTCCTGACTTTC.

The CDR3 bases are TGTGCCAGCAGTTTAAAGGGAACCTATGGCTACACCTTC. The encoded protein is CASSLKGTYGYTF. V usage is TRBV27 and J usage is TRBJ1-2; the D is unclear. CDR3 length: 13 amino acids. Trimming took off 2 bases at V and 4 bases at J, with 8 bases between the two ends. CDR1 MNHEY and CDR2 SMNVEV come from the germline V gene (reference sequence).

This rearrangement joins TRBV6-5 to TRBJ1-1; D may be TRBD1 (6 bases). Germline V lookup: CDR1 MNHEY, CDR2 SVGAGI. The CDR3 loop spans 14 amino acids. The V and J ends lost 2 bases and 5 bases respectively, with 12 bases between them. CDR3 region: CASSYNTGQTEAFF. CDR3 DNA sequence: TGTGCCAGCAGTTACAATACAGGGCAGACTGAAGCTTTCTTT.

The chain combines TRBV5-1 with TRBJ2-1; 10 bases map to TRBD2. Germline assignment: CDR1 SGHRS and CDR2 YFSETQ. V lost 5 bases, J lost 0 bases, and 14 bases stayed unmatched. CDR3 length: 19 residues. Written as DNA, the CDR3 is TGCGCCAGCAGGAGCCTAGCGGGAGCTAGCCGGAGCTCCTACAATGAGCAGTTCTTC. Encoded protein: CASRSLAGASRSSYNEQFF.

This clone was counted only a few times. The chain carries TRBV6-4 and TRBJ2-3; 9 positions match TRBD1. This CDR3 contains 16 residues. Trimming cost V 0 bases and J 4 bases; bases outside gene matches: 5. CDR1 MRHNA and CDR2 SNTAGT come from the germline V gene. The CDR3 is CASSDSGQGSADTQYF. In nucleotides, the CDR3 is TGTGCCAGCAGTGACTCGGGACAGGGTAGCGCAGATACGCAGTATTTT.

The V gene is TRBV3-1 (or the pseudogene TRBV3-2), the J gene TRBJ1-1; no clear D. The V gene's germline CDR1 is LGHDT and CDR2 YNNKEL (reference sequence). The CDR3 has 13 residues. Trimming took off 2 bases at V and 0 bases at J, with 4 bases between the two ends. This CDR3 is CASSQRMNTEAFF. The CDR3 nucleotides are TGTGCCAGCAGCCAACGGATGAACACTGAAGCTTTCTTT.

The chain couples TRBV19 to TRBJ1-1; no reliable D call. From germline, CDR1 is LNHDA and CDR2 SQIVND (reference sequence). Trimming took off 5 bases at V and 4 bases at J, with 14 bases between the two ends. The CDR3 loop spans 14 amino acids. The CDR3 sequence: CASSRSPFVTEAFF. In nucleotides, the CDR3 is TGTGCCAGTAGTCGCAGTCCGTTTGTCACTGAAGCTTTCTTT.

This CDR3 reads CASSYHSNNQPQHF. The CDR3 nucleotides read TGTGCCAGCAGTTACCACAGTAACAATCAGCCCCAGCATTTT. V is TRBV6-5 and J is TRBJ1-5, with D uncertain. This CDR3 is built from 14 residues. Germline V lookup: CDR1 MNHEY, CDR2 SVGAGI. The ends were cut back, 2 bases at V and 3 bases at J, with 8 bases in the middle.

In this sample, this clone turned up once. The genes are TRBV2 and TRBJ2-7; 10 bases are a match to TRBD1. Looked up from germline, CDR1 is SNHLY and CDR2 is FYNNEI. This CDR3 spans 14 amino acids. Trimming took 6 bases from V and 4 from J; bases not matched to a gene: 6. The CDR3 nucleotides are TGTGCCAGCAGACCTCGGACAGGGGGTTACGAGCAGTACTTC. The encoded protein is CASRPRTGGYEQYF.

This clone was detected only once. The chain carries TRBV9 and TRBJ2-6; D remains ambiguous. Trimming removed 1 base at V and 0 bases at J, with 5 bases between. Germline CDR1 is SGDLS and CDR2 is YYNGEE. This CDR3 has 15 residues. CDR3 protein: CASSVSDSGANVLTF. In nucleotides, the CDR3 is TGTGCCAGCAGCGTATCTGACTCTGGGGCCAACGTCCTGACTTTC.

This sequence joins TRBV10-3 and TRBJ1-3; no clear D. CDR1 is ENHRY and CDR2 is SYGVKD in the germline V gene. The CDR3 length is 16 residues. The germline V and J ends were trimmed by 3 bases and 1 base, with 13 bases remaining between them. The CDR3 sequence is CAISDGLVGSGNTIYF. CDR3 sequence (DNA): TGTGCCATCAGTGATGGCCTGGTGGGTTCTGGAAACACCATATATTTT.

This chain connects TRBV4-2 to TRBJ2-7; 13 bases agree with TRBD2. The CDR3 runs to 16 residues. Looked up from germline, CDR1 is LGHNA and CDR2 is YNFKEQ. J gave up 6 bases and V 4 bases, and 9 bases lay outside the gene matches. DNA of the CDR3: TGTGCCAGCAGCCGACCCGGACTAGCGGGAGTCGGCGAGCAGTACTTC. This encodes CASSRPGLAGVGEQYF.

This clone was detected once. This chain connects TRBV28 to TRBJ2-7, with 7 bases fitting TRBD1. Germline assignment: CDR1 MDHEN and CDR2 SYDVKM. V lost 7 bases and J lost 5; bases outside the gene matches: 11. The length of the CDR3 is 14 residues. The CDR3: CASTLQGWKHEQYF. The CDR3 DNA reads as TGTGCCAGCACCTTACAGGGGTGGAAGCACGAGCAGTACTTC.

V gene TRBV9 combines with J gene TRBJ2-3; D uncertain. This CDR3 region has 15 residues. V shed 0 bases and J shed 3 bases, with 11 bases lying between them. Germline lookup yields CDR1 SGDLS and CDR2 YYNGEE. This CDR3 is CASSVGPVGTDTQYF. CDR3 bases: TGTGCCAGCAGCGTAGGTCCCGTGGGAACAGATACGCAGTATTTT.

The chain uses TRBV7-2 and TRBJ2-4, with D uncertain. The germline CDR1 and CDR2 sequences are SGHTA and FQGNSA. The CDR3 is made up of 16 amino acids. V was clipped by 0 bases and J by 1 base, with 10 bases between them. CDR3 nucleotide sequence: TGTGCCAGCAGCTTAGCGTCCGGATCTGCCAAAAACATTCAGTACTTC. This translates into CASSLASGSAKNIQYF.

This chain connects TRBV15 to TRBJ2-3, with 10 bases fitting TRBD1. V gave up 2 bases and J gave up 2 bases; unmatched junction bases: 4. CDR3 length equals 16 residues. Germline values: CDR1 LNHNV, CDR2 YYDKDF (reference sequence). CDR3 amino acids: CATSRLGQGVTDTQYF. The CDR3 bases are TGTGCCACCAGCAGACTCGGACAGGGGGTCACAGATACGCAGTATTTT.

The V and J genes are TRBV18 and TRBJ1-3, with TRBD1 as a possible D gene (5 bases). The CDR3 has 16 amino acids. Deletions cut 2 bases from V and 0 bases from J, with 11 bases between. Germline CDR1 reads KGHSH; CDR2 reads LQKENI. The chain's CDR3 is CASSPVGESSGNTIYF. Here the CDR3 DNA reads TGTGCCAGCTCACCAGTGGGGGAGAGCTCTGGAAACACCATATATTTT.

The chain uses TRBV5-5 and TRBJ1-1; no clear D. Trimming shortened V by 4 bases and J by 5 bases, and 12 bases separated the two germline ends. Germline V gene sequence: CDR1 SGHKS, CDR2 YYEKEE (reference sequence). This CDR3 spans 13 amino acids. CDR3 region: CASSTGGGTEAFF. CDR3 coding DNA: TGTGCCAGCAGCACCGGCGGTGGGACTGAAGCTTTCTTT.

The J gene is TRBJ2-6, the V gene TRBV6-5; no reliable D call. Germline loops: CDR1 MNHEY, CDR2 SVGAGI. The ends were cut back, 4 bases at V and 1 base at J, with 2 bases in the middle. This CDR3 spans 13 amino acids. The CDR3 here is CASSWSGANVLTF. CDR3 nucleotide sequence: TGTGCCAGCAGTTGGTCTGGGGCCAACGTCCTGACTTTC.

CDR3 sequence: CASSLGDRGIDGYTF. The CDR3 bases are TGTGCCAGCAGCTTAGGAGACCGGGGAATCGACGGCTACACCTTC. This chain links TRBV7-8 with TRBJ1-2; no clear D. V gave up 1 base and J gave up 8 bases, with 17 bases separating them. Per the germline V gene, CDR1 is SGHVS and CDR2 is FQNEAQ. This CDR3 is 15 amino acids long. The full variable domain, with the rest looked up from reference TRBV7-8 and TRBJ1-2, is GAGVSQSPRYKVAKRGQDVALRCDPISGHVSLFWYQQALGQGPEFLTYFQNEAQLDKSGLPSDRFFAERPEGSVSTLKIQRTQQEDSAVYLCASSLGDRGIDGYTFGSGTRLTVV.

The chain employs TRBV5-4 and TRBJ1-2, with D hard to call. The CDR3 sequence is 12 residues long. V was cut by 5 bases and J by 4 bases, with 9 bases left in between. Germline CDR1 is SGHNT and CDR2 is YYREEE (reference sequence). CDR3 nucleotides: TGTGCCAGCAGTTCTGCAGCCTATGGCTACACCTTC. Protein: CASSSAAYGYTF. Variable domain in full (rest from reference TRBV5-4 and TRBJ1-2): ETGVTQSPTHLIKTRGQQVTLRCSSQSGHNTVSWYQQALGQGPQFIFQYYREEENGRGNFPPRFSGLQFPNYSSELNVNALELDDSALYLCASSSAAYGYTFGSGTRLTVV.

This chain connects TRBV7-8 to TRBJ1-5; no clear D gene. Trimming pared 2 bases from V and 0 bases from J, leaving 11 bases between. Germline V CDR1 and CDR2: SGHVS, FQNEAQ. The CDR3 has 16 residues. CDR3 amino acids: CASSLIAGDSNQPQHF. CDR3 DNA: TGTGCCAGCAGCTTAATCGCGGGAGATAGCAATCAGCCCCAGCATTTT. The complete variable domain, with remaining parts taken from reference TRBV7-8 and TRBJ1-5, reads GAGVSQSPRYKVAKRGQDVALRCDPISGHVSLFWYQQALGQGPEFLTYFQNEAQLDKSGLPSDRFFAERPEGSVSTLKIQRTQQEDSAVYLCASSLIAGDSNQPQHFGDGTRLSIL.

The chain is built from TRBV5-1 and TRBJ1-3; possible D gene TRBD1, 6 bases. This CDR3 has 17 residues. Germline CDR1 and CDR2: SGHRS and YFSETQ. Deletions cut 4 bases from V and 3 bases from J, with 20 bases between. The CDR3 DNA sequence: TGCGCCAGCAGCCGGAACCTCCTACAGGGTGGTGGAAACACCATATATTTT. Translated, it gives CASSRNLLQGGGNTIYF.

The chain uses TRBV7-8 and TRBJ2-1; 9 bases match TRBD2. Germline V gene lookup returns CDR1 SGHVS and CDR2 FQNEAQ. The V gene end was trimmed by 2 bases and the J gene end by 0 bases; junction bases not matched to a gene: 5. CDR3 length: 17 amino acids. CDR3 in amino acids: CASSLRLAGSSYNEQFF. For the CDR3, the DNA is TGTGCCAGCAGCTTACGGCTAGCGGGGAGCTCCTACAATGAGCAGTTCTTC.